The next 25 T cell receptor beta chains were all read from a single sample in a study of blood T cell repertoires in COVID-19. Clones were read by immunoSEQ multiplex PCR, and TCRdb kept only the in-frame ones, dropping some. The sample shows about 150,000 clones, about 90% of them seen only once. Source material: PBMCs or T cells enriched from blood (not recorded which). The receptors originated from a woman in her fifties or sixties who had recovered from COVID-19.

The chain uses TRBV19 and TRBJ2-1; the D gene is possibly TRBD2 (5 bases). The germline CDR1 and CDR2 sequences are LNHDA and SQIVND (reference sequence). Trimming shortened V by 3 bases and J by 4 bases, and 10 bases separated the two germline ends. The CDR3 runs to 14 residues. CDR3 sequence (DNA): TGTGCCAGTAGTATCGGGGTCGCGTACAATGAGCAGTTCTTC. Translation: CASSIGVAYNEQFF.

The chain has TRBV27 and TRBJ1-2; TRBD1 matches 8 bases. With 2 bases clipped from V and 10 bases from J, the junction kept 6 bases outside the gene matches. CDR1 is MNHEY, CDR2 SMNVEV, per germline (reference sequence). The CDR3 runs 13 residues. Here the CDR3 reads CASSLGQGLDYTF. In DNA, the CDR3 is TGTGCCAGCAGTTTAGGACAGGGCCTAGACTACACCTTC.

V is TRBV11-2 and J is TRBJ2-1; 10 bases are a match to TRBD2. In germline, CDR1 is SGHAT, CDR2 FQNNGV. This CDR3 spans 19 amino acids. V lost 5 bases to trimming and J lost 3 bases; unmatched junction nucleotides: 16. The CDR3 DNA reads TGTGCCAGCAGCCCCCGAGCGGGAGGGCCCGTTAGTCGCTACAATGAGCAGTTCTTC. It encodes CASSPRAGGPVSRYNEQFF.

The chain recombines TRBV5-4 with TRBJ2-5; 9 nucleotides match TRBD2. The germline V gene has CDR1 SGHNT and CDR2 YYREEE (reference sequence). The ends lost 3 bases at V and 5 bases at J; junction bases unmatched: 14. The CDR3 spans 17 residues. The CDR3 reads CASSSGGGGRVRETQYF. In nucleotides, the CDR3 is TGTGCCAGCAGCTCCGGGGGTGGCGGGAGGGTCCGGGAGACCCAGTACTTC.

The chain employs TRBV5-4 and TRBJ2-7; TRBD1 aligns across 8 bases. Germline CDR1 reads SGHNT; CDR2 reads YYREEE (reference sequence). The J segment lost 0 bases and the V segment lost 5 bases, leaving 4 bases of the junction unmatched. CDR3 length equals 14 residues. The CDR3 coding sequence is TGTGCCAGCAGGAAGACAGGGGACTCCTACGAGCAGTACTTC. It codes for CASRKTGDSYEQYF.

The chain employs TRBV5-6 and TRBJ1-2; no clear D gene. V was shortened by 0 bases and J by 8 bases, with 8 bases between the two germline ends. CDR1 SGHDT and CDR2 YYEEEE come from the germline V gene. CDR3 length equals 12 residues. The CDR3, as DNA: TGTGCCAGCAGCTTGGTTATGCGAGGCTACACCTTC. Translation: CASSLVMRGYTF.

As concerns this clone: In the same sample, other DNA sequences code for this CDR3. The chain combines TRBV12-3 or TRBV12-4 with TRBJ1-5, with unresolved D. The CDR3 sequence is 13 residues long. Between the trimmed V and J ends, which lost 0 bases and 4 bases, there was a span of 4 bases. CDR3 coding DNA: TGTGCCAGCAGTTTAGCGCAGAATCAGCCCCAGCATTTT. Its translation: CASSLAQNQPQHF.

The chain is built from TRBV13 and TRBJ2-5; TRBD2 might be the D (5 bases). Trimming removed 9 bases at V and 1 base at J, with 12 bases between. This CDR3 has 13 residues. Germline V gene lookup returns CDR1 PRHDT and CDR2 FYEKMQ (reference sequence). DNA for the CDR3: TGTGCCAGTCGAGGGTGGCCCCAAGAGACCCAGTACTTC. Its protein is CASRGWPQETQYF.

This chain uses TRBV13 with TRBJ2-1; D gene unclear. Trimming cost V 5 bases and J 2 bases, with 13 bases left between them. This CDR3 comprises 15 residues. From germline, CDR1 is PRHDT and CDR2 FYEKMQ (reference sequence). The CDR3 DNA reads TGTGCCAGCAGCCGCCCCCCCACAACCTACAATGAGCAGTTCTTC. Residues: CASSRPPTTYNEQFF.

V is TRBV2 and J is TRBJ2-1; no definite D call. The length of the CDR3 is 14 residues. Germline V gene lookup returns CDR1 SNHLY and CDR2 FYNNEI. Trimming took 6 bases from V and 8 from J, leaving 17 bases between them. CDR3 sequence: CASRRAPLVHEQFF. The DNA of the CDR3 is TGTGCCAGCAGGCGAGCGCCCCTAGTCCATGAGCAGTTCTTC.

This clone has a single count. The chain recombines TRBV6-5 with TRBJ2-7, with 10 bases aligning to TRBD1. J lost 5 bases, V lost 6 bases, and 4 bases had no gene match. The CDR3 runs 13 residues. CDR1 MNHEY and CDR2 SVGAGI come from the germline V gene. The CDR3 loop reads CASRSGQGNEQYF. The CDR3 DNA follows: TGTGCCAGCAGGTCGGGACAGGGGAACGAGCAGTACTTC.

The chain employs TRBV29-1 and TRBJ1-1; 7 bases are shared with TRBD1. V was pared by 3 bases and J by 8 bases, with 3 bases of the junction left unmatched. Germline loops: CDR1 SQVTM, CDR2 ANQGSEA. This CDR3 comprises 11 residues. This CDR3 is CSVEGQIEAFF. CDR3 nucleotides: TGCAGCGTTGAGGGACAGATCGAAGCTTTCTTT.

The CDR3 loop is CASSPGAVMNTEAFF. The CDR3 DNA reads TGTGCATCCTCCCCAGGGGCCGTAATGAACACTGAAGCTTTCTTT. J is TRBJ1-1 and V is TRBV27; tentatively, D is TRBD1 (6 bases). The CDR3 sequence is 15 residues long. Germline V gene sequence: CDR1 MNHEY, CDR2 SMNVEV (reference sequence).

This clone came up a few times. This chain uses TRBV10-3 with TRBJ1-1; tentatively, D is TRBD1 (6 bases). Germline CDR1 ENHRY, CDR2 SYGVKD. CDR3 length: 12 residues. Trimming cost V 2 bases and J 9 bases, with 10 bases left between them. CDR3 region: CAISEEGHKAFF. CDR3 DNA sequence: TGTGCCATCAGTGAGGAGGGACACAAAGCTTTCTTT.

CDR3 sequence (DNA): TGTGCCAGCAGTGCAGGGCAGAGAAACACCATATATTTT. This gives the protein CASSAGQRNTIYF. The J gene is TRBJ1-3, the V gene TRBV2, with a weak D call TRBD1 (5 bases). V lost 4 bases, J lost 5 bases, and 9 bases lay in between. The length of the CDR3 is 13 residues. Germline V gene data show CDR1 as SNHLY and CDR2 as FYNNEI.

The chain is built from TRBV19 and TRBJ2-2; D gene unclear. V lost 3 bases and J 2 bases, leaving 7 bases between the germline ends. The CDR3 covers 14 residues. Germline lookup yields CDR1 LNHDA and CDR2 SQIVND (reference sequence). CDR3 in DNA: TGTGCCAGTAGTATTGTCGTAAACACCGGGGAGCTGTTTTTT. Encoded protein: CASSIVVNTGELFF. Using reference TRBV19 and TRBJ2-2 for the parts outside the CDR3, the full variable domain is DGGITQSPKYLFRKEGQNVTLSCEQNLNHDAMYWYRQDPGQGLRLIYYSQIVNDFQKGDIAEGYSVSREKKESFPLTVTSAQKNPTAFYLCASSIVVNTGELFFGEGSRLTVL.

The V call is TRBV24-1, the J call TRBJ1-1; D is uncertain. The CDR3 has 15 residues. Trimming removed 9 bases at V and 3 bases at J, with 19 bases between. Germline V gene data show CDR1 as KGHDR and CDR2 as SFDVKD. The CDR3 region has the DNA TGTGCCACCGCCGCAGGTGGCAGCCAATACACTGAAGCTTTCTTT. Protein product: CATAAGGSQYTEAFF.

The chain employs TRBV6-4 and TRBJ2-5; 9 positions agree with TRBD2. With V trimmed by 8 bases and J by 7 bases, 11 bases remained unmatched. Germline V gene data show CDR1 as MRHNA and CDR2 as SNTAGT. The CDR3 totals 14 residues. In DNA, the CDR3 is TGTGCCAGCTTCAGCGGGGGGCGTGGTGGGACCCAGTACTTC. Its translation is CASFSGGRGGTQYF.

This clone was seen only once. The chain combines TRBV9 with TRBJ2-1; the match to TRBD2 covers 11 bases. Germline V gene lookup returns CDR1 SGDLS and CDR2 YYNGEE. The trim removed 4 bases at V and 5 bases at J, leaving 8 bases unmatched. The CDR3 has 16 residues. The DNA of the CDR3 is TGTGCCAGCAGCCCTTGGACTAGCGGGTATAACAATGAGCAGTTCTTC. Amino acids: CASSPWTSGYNNEQFF.

This clone was seen just once. The chain uses TRBV19 and TRBJ1-5; TRBD1 might be the D (5 bases). V shed 4 bases and J shed 3 bases, with 13 bases lying between them. CDR1 is LNHDA and CDR2 is SQIVND in the germline V gene (reference sequence). This CDR3 has 15 residues. The DNA for the CDR3 is TGTGCCAGTAGTAGAGGCCAGGGTCCCAATCAGCCCCAGCATTTT. Its translation is CASSRGQGPNQPQHF. The whole variable domain, remainder taken from reference TRBV19 and TRBJ1-5, is DGGITQSPKYLFRKEGQNVTLSCEQNLNHDAMYWYRQDPGQGLRLIYYSQIVNDFQKGDIAEGYSVSREKKESFPLTVTSAQKNPTAFYLCASSRGQGPNQPQHFGDGTRLSIL.

The CDR3: CAISPSGSSGEQFF. CDR3 sequence (DNA): TGTGCCATCAGCCCTAGCGGGAGCTCGGGTGAGCAGTTCTTC. The V and J genes are TRBV10-3 and TRBJ2-1; 10 nucleotides align to TRBD2. Losses at the gene ends were 6 bases for V and 9 bases for J; bases not matched to a gene: 8. The CDR3 is 14 amino acids. CDR1 is ENHRY and CDR2 is SYGVKD in the germline V gene.

The chain is built from TRBV13 and TRBJ2-1; possibly TRBD2 for D (5 bases). This CDR3 spans 15 amino acids. The V end lost 3 bases, the J end lost 6 bases, and 15 bases lay between the germline ends. Germline CDR1 and CDR2: PRHDT and FYEKMQ (reference sequence). CDR3 sequence (DNA): TGTGCCAGCAGCTTGGAGGAGAGTGAGGGCAATGAGCAGTTCTTC. Its protein product is CASSLEESEGNEQFF.

The V and J genes are TRBV15 and TRBJ1-3; 8 nucleotides match TRBD1. V shed 1 base and J 2 bases; nucleotides not matched to a gene: 4. CDR1 and CDR2 (germline): LNHNV, YYDKDF (reference sequence). The CDR3 sequence is 16 residues long. This chain's CDR3 is CATSRGYRGTGNTIYF. The CDR3 coding sequence is TGTGCCACCAGCAGAGGGTACAGGGGGACTGGAAACACCATATATTTT.

This sequence joins TRBV11-2 and TRBJ2-5; 12 positions match TRBD2. The CDR3 is 16 amino acids. Germline CDR1 is SGHAT and CDR2 is FQNNGV. Trimming removed 5 bases from V and 5 bases from J; junction bases left unmatched: 9. CDR3 amino acids: CASSGEGLAGGETQYF. CDR3 DNA sequence: TGTGCCAGCAGCGGGGAGGGGCTAGCGGGAGGGGAGACCCAGTACTTC.

This clone was recorded once. This sequence joins TRBV3-1 (or the pseudogene TRBV3-2) and TRBJ2-1; TRBD2 matches at 11 bases. V lost 4 bases to trimming and J lost 9 bases; unmatched junction nucleotides: 8. CDR1 is LGHDT and CDR2 is YNNKEL in the germline V gene (reference sequence). The CDR3 is 15 residues long. CDR3 protein: CASSPTSGRASEQFF. DNA for the CDR3: TGTGCCAGCAGCCCAACTAGCGGGAGAGCCTCTGAGCAGTTCTTC.